Listed here are 16 T cell receptor beta chains from one sample, sequenced in a study of Graves' ophthalmopathy and Graves' hyperthyroidism. From RNA, the CDR3 regions of TCR beta chains were amplified and sequenced. HTBI-primed RT-PCR formed the first round, and a multiplex PCR formed the second. TCRdb passed the multiplex PCR reads through MiXCR, listing each CDR3 protein once. The table shows under 250,000 distinct CDR3 sequences, with approximately 28% occurring only once. The sequencing input was peripheral blood. The source is a man aged 45-65 years with Graves' ophthalmopathy.

This clonotype appeared many times. The V gene is TRBV6-2 or TRBV6-3, the J gene TRBJ2-2; D ambiguous. V shed 8 bases and J shed 0 bases, with 10 bases lying between them. The CDR3 consists of 14 residues. The germline V gene has CDR1 MNHEY and CDR2 SVGEGT. This chain's CDR3 is CASVSPTNTGELFF. The DNA for the CDR3 is TGTGCCAGCGTTTCTCCAACGAACACCGGGGAGCTGTTTTTT.

This clonotype was recorded many times. The genes are TRBV28 and TRBJ2-7; D not certain. There are 16 residues in the CDR3. Trimming stripped 6 bases from V and 4 bases from J, with 22 bases between. Looked up from germline, CDR1 is MDHEN and CDR2 is SYDVKM. This CDR3 is CASSSPPATPAYEQYF. The CDR3 DNA sequence: TGTGCCAGCAGCTCACCACCCGCCACCCCCGCGTACGAGCAGTACTTC. The variable domain in full, with the rest retrieved from reference TRBV28 and TRBJ2-7, is DVKVTQSSRYLVKRTGEKVFLECVQDMDHENMFWYRQDPGLGLRLIYFSYDVKMKEKGDIPEGYSVSREKKERFSLILESASTNQTSMYLCASSSPPATPAYEQYFGPGTRLTVT.

This clonotype was detected ten times or more. This rearrangement joins TRBV28 to TRBJ2-5; D possibly corresponds to TRBD2 (5 bases). Deletions cut 6 bases from V and 7 bases from J, with 18 bases between. In germline, CDR1 is MDHEN, CDR2 SYDVKM. The CDR3 is 14 amino acids. In DNA form, the CDR3 reads TGTGCCAGCAGCGGACCCGGACCTCGGGGGACCCAGTACTTC. It is translated as CASSGPGPRGTQYF. Filled out from reference TRBV28 and TRBJ2-5, the complete variable domain reads DVKVTQSSRYLVKRTGEKVFLECVQDMDHENMFWYRQDPGLGLRLIYFSYDVKMKEKGDIPEGYSVSREKKERFSLILESASTNQTSMYLCASSGPGPRGTQYFGPGTRLLVL.

This clonotype was found many times. The chain has TRBV10-3 and TRBJ1-1; TRBD1 matches 8 bases. The germline V gene has CDR1 ENHRY and CDR2 SYGVKD. This CDR3 comprises 15 residues. The trim removed 2 bases at V and 4 bases at J, leaving 6 bases unmatched. The DNA of the CDR3 is TGTGCCATCAGTGAGCCGGGACAGGCTGGCACTGAAGCTTTCTTT. Translation gives CAISEPGQAGTEAFF.

This clonotype was observed many times. The chain has TRBV11-2 and TRBJ1-1; D is perhaps TRBD1 (6 bases). Trimming removed 1 base from V and 0 bases from J, with 18 bases in between. CDR3 length equals 18 residues. Germline CDR1 reads SGHAT; CDR2 reads FQNNGV. The CDR3 sequence: CASSLGGPRFPVNTEAFF. The CDR3 bases are TGTGCCAGCAGCTTAGGGGGGCCCCGTTTTCCGGTGAACACTGAAGCTTTCTTT.

The table lists this clonotype with many counts. The chain combines TRBV20-1 with TRBJ1-3, with D tentatively TRBD1 (6 bases). Germline V gives CDR1 DFQATT, CDR2 SNEGSKA (reference sequence). V was cut by 0 bases and J by 2 bases, with 20 bases left in between. This CDR3 has 18 amino acids. The CDR3 sequence is CSAREDPGWTAAGNTIYF. In DNA, the CDR3 is TGCAGTGCTAGAGAGGATCCCGGGTGGACAGCTGCTGGAAACACCATATATTTT.

This clonotype has a count of ten or more. CDR3 sequence: CASSYEEGTEAFF. The CDR3 DNA reads TGTGCCAGCAGTTACGAGGAGGGCACTGAAGCTTTCTTT. J is TRBJ1-1 and V is TRBV6-5; D ambiguous. This CDR3 has 13 residues. Germline CDR1 is MNHEY and CDR2 is SVGAGI. V gave up 2 bases and J gave up 4 bases, with 8 bases separating them.

This clonotype was seen many times. The junction departs from the called germline gene at one end, perhaps through a read error. The rearrangement links TRBV6-5 to TRBJ1-6; maybe TRBD1 (6 bases). Germline CDR1 is MNHEY and CDR2 is SVGAGI. This CDR3 has 15 amino acids. Written as DNA, the CDR3 is TGTGCCAGCAGTTACCGGACAGTTGGGAGGTCACCCTTCCACTTT. Translated: CASSYRTVGRSPFHF.

This rearrangement joins TRBV6-1 to TRBJ1-1, with D possibly being TRBD1 (6 bases). CDR1 MNHNS and CDR2 SASEGT come from the germline V gene. V was shortened by 6 bases and J by 6 bases, with 26 bases between the two germline ends. The CDR3 contains 17 residues. The CDR3 sequence is CASREMRGLSQDAEAFF. The DNA of the CDR3 is TGTGCCAGCAGGGAAATGAGGGGGTTGTCACAGGACGCTGAAGCTTTCTTT.

The chain carries TRBV7-8 and TRBJ2-2; D may be TRBD1 or TRBD2 (7 bases each). The germline V and J ends were trimmed by 1 base and 6 bases, with 12 bases remaining between them. This CDR3 region has 15 residues. Germline V gene lookup returns CDR1 SGHVS and CDR2 FQNEAQ. This CDR3 is CASSLGQGGPGELFF. The CDR3 DNA is TGTGCCAGCAGCTTAGGCCAGGGGGGGCCCGGGGAGCTGTTTTTT.

This clonotype has a count of ten or more. The V and J genes are TRBV12-3 or TRBV12-4 and TRBJ2-5; 11 bases map to TRBD1. The CDR3 covers 17 residues. The ends lost 7 bases at V and 5 bases at J; junction bases unmatched: 15. CDR3 amino acids: CASTSGTGGPILETQYF. The CDR3 nucleotides read TGTGCCAGCACCTCCGGGACAGGGGGACCGATTTTGGAGACCCAGTACTTC.

This clonotype showed up many times. V usage is TRBV29-1 and J usage is TRBJ2-5; D is unresolved. The germline gives CDR1 SQVTM, CDR2 ANQGSEA. CDR3 size: 14 residues. V lost 3 bases, J lost 2 bases, and 13 bases lay in between. Here the CDR3 DNA reads TGCAGCGTTGAGGGCCAGCCCACACAAGAGACCCAGTACTTC. Its translation is CSVEGQPTQETQYF. The complete variable domain, with remaining parts taken from reference TRBV29-1 and TRBJ2-5, reads SAVISQKPSRDICQRGTSLTIQCQVDSQVTMMFWYRQQPGQSLTLIATANQGSEATYESGFVIDKFPISRPNLTFSTLTVSNMSPEDSSIYLCSVEGQPTQETQYFGPGTRLLVL.

This clonotype was counted many times. The gene calls are TRBV6-8 and TRBJ2-7, with D unclear. The length of the CDR3 is 12 residues. Trimming pared 9 bases from V and 3 bases from J, leaving 12 bases between. Looked up from germline, CDR1 is MNHGY and CDR2 is SAAAGT. The CDR3 DNA is TGTGCCAGGGAGATCGTACTCTACGAGCAGTACTTC. It is translated as CAREIVLYEQYF.

This clonotype was counted ten times or more. The gene calls are TRBV20-1 and TRBJ1-1; D is possibly TRBD1 (6 bases). V lost 3 bases to trimming and J lost 2 bases, with 13 bases between them. CDR3 size: 14 residues. Germline CDR1 is DFQATT and CDR2 is SNEGSKA (reference sequence). The CDR3 here is CSARKAGANTEAFF. In nucleotides, the CDR3 is TGCAGTGCTAGGAAGGCAGGGGCCAACACTGAAGCTTTCTTT.

This clonotype was counted a single time. The chain combines TRBV15 with TRBJ2-5, with TRBD2 matching over 10 bases. The tail of the sequence fits TRBJ2-4 better, so the J call may be wrong. The CDR3 spans 18 residues. Germline CDR1 LNHNV, CDR2 YYDKDF (reference sequence). This chain's CDR3 is CATSRDAGSSGRGNIQYF. CDR3 nucleotides: TGTGCCACCAGCAGAGATGCGGGGTCTAGCGGGAGAGGAAACATTCAGTACTTC.

In this sample, this clonotype turned up many times. The V and J genes are TRBV6-1 and TRBJ2-4, with D unresolved. In germline, CDR1 is MNHNS, CDR2 SASEGT. The CDR3 loop spans 15 amino acids. V was cut by 3 bases and J by 0 bases, with 9 bases left in between. The CDR3 loop reads CASSEYSLAKNIQYF. In DNA, the CDR3 is TGTGCCAGCAGTGAGTACAGCCTAGCCAAAAACATTCAGTACTTC.